These T cell receptor beta chains were read from a single sample in a study of blood T cell repertoires in COVID-19. Libraries were prepared by immunoSEQ multiplex PCR; TCRdb keeps only in-frame clonotypes and omits some of them. This sample yields tens of thousands of clones, of which roughly 88% are seen a single time; 8% belongs to the top ten. The sample consisted of peripheral blood. The receptors derive from a man in his forties or fifties with acute or convalescent COVID-19. The CDR3 runs from the conserved cysteine through the conserved F or W. The D gene is left open where the match is weak. Clone sizes are given selectively: once, few, many, or a class where the clone is expanded.

>TRBJ1-5|NA|TRBD1|TRBV27
TGTGCCAGCAGTTCATACTACACACCGGGACAGGGTGATCAGCCCCAGCATTTT
CASSSYYTPGQGDQPQHF
>TRBJ1-5|NA|TRBD1|TRBV19
TGTGCCAGTTCCTCAACAGGGGGCAGCAATCAGCCCCAGCATTTT
CASSSTGGSNQPQHF
>TRBJ2-7|NA|TRBD1|TRBV14
TGTGCCAGCAGCGGGGACAGCTACGAGCAGTACTTC
CASSGDSYEQYF
>TRBJ1-2|NA|NA|TRBV7-9
TGTGCCAGCAGCCCCCGGTCGGGCAGGGACTATGGCTACACCTTC
CASSPRSGRDYGYTF
>TRBJ2-6|few|TRBD1|TRBV3-1/TRBV3-2
TGTGCCAGCAGCCAACGGACAGGGTCGGCCTCTGGGGCCAACGTCCTGACTTTC
CASSQRTGSASGANVLTF
>TRBJ1-5|NA|NA|TRBV7-9
TGTGCCAGCAGCCTCAGGACCGAAGGGGGCAATCAGCCCCAGCATTTT
CASSLRTEGGNQPQHF
>TRBJ2-2|NA|TRBD1|TRBV6-6
TGTGCCAGCAGTACGGACAGGGCCGGGGAGCTGTTTTTT
CASSTDRAGELFF
>TRBJ2-5|NA|NA|TRBV5-6
TGTGCCAGCAGCGTCTTAGGAGGTAAACAGACCCAGTACTTC
CASSVLGGKQTQYF
>TRBJ1-1|NA|TRBD1|TRBV28
TGTGCCAGCAGTATCGGACAGGGGCCGAACACTGAAGCTTTCTTT
CASSIGQGPNTEAFF
>TRBJ1-5|few|NA|TRBV9
TGTGCCAGCAGTCTCCAGGGGCTAGATCAGCCCCAGCATTTT
CASSLQGLDQPQHF
>TRBJ2-1|NA|TRBD2|TRBV24-1
TGTGCCACCAGTGATTTGAGGACTAGCGGGAATGAGCAGTTCTTC
CATSDLRTSGNEQFF
>TRBJ2-1|NA|TRBD1|TRBV19
TGTGCCAGCTCCGGGACAGACTTTTACAATGAGCAGTTCTTC
CASSGTDFYNEQFF
>TRBJ1-1|NA|NA|TRBV4-2
TGTGCCAGCAGCCCTCGTGGGCAGGGAGGGGGGATGAACACTGAAGCTTTCTTT
CASSPRGQGGGMNTEAFF
>TRBJ1-5|NA|NA|TRBV28
TGTGCCAGCAGAAATGCGGACTATAGCAATCAGCCCCAGCATTTT
CASRNADYSNQPQHF
>TRBJ1-1|NA|NA|TRBV29-1
TGCAGCGCAACACAGGGTTACACTGAAGCTTTCTTT
CSATQGYTEAFF
>TRBJ2-6|NA|TRBD1|TRBV19
TGTGCCAGTAGTATCAACAGGGGGGACTCTGGGGCCAACGTCCTGACTTTC
CASSINRGDSGANVLTF
>TRBJ1-2|NA|NA|TRBV5-8
TGTGCCAGCAGCTTCAGAAACTATGGCTACACCTTC
CASSFRNYGYTF
>TRBJ2-3|few|NA|TRBV6-4
TGTGCCAGCAGCCCGAGGGGGGGAGCAGATACGCAGTATTTT
CASSPRGGADTQYF
>TRBJ1-1|NA|TRBD1|TRBV19
TGTGCCAGTAGTATCCCCGGGACAGGGCGGCAAGCTTTCTTT
CASSIPGTGRQAFF
>TRBJ1-1|NA|NA|TRBV11-3
TGTGCCAGCAGCCGAGGGTGGAACACTGAAGCTTTCTTT
CASSRGWNTEAFF
>TRBJ2-1|once|NA|TRBV9
TGTGCCAGCACTAGCGACCAAGGGGAGCCCCGATACAATGAGCAGTTCTTC
CASTSDQGEPRYNEQFF
>TRBJ1-2|NA|NA|TRBV11-2
TGTGCCAGCAGCTTAGATTCGGCCAGGACTAACTATGGCTACACCTTC
CASSLDSARTNYGYTF
>TRBJ1-1|NA|NA|TRBV19
TGTGCCAGTACCCCTCGGGGAGGGACGAACACTGAAGCTTTCTTT
CASTPRGGTNTEAFF
>TRBJ2-3|NA|NA|TRBV24-1
TGTGCCACCGGTGGCGGCTCAGATACGCAGTATTTT
CATGGGSDTQYF
>TRBJ1-6|NA|TRBD1|TRBV10-3
TGTGCCATCAGTGAGGGACAGGGAGATTCACCCCTCCACTTT
CAISEGQGDSPLHF
>TRBJ2-5|NA|NA|TRBV7-6
TGTGCCAGCAGCCCCGTAGTCCAAGAGACCCAGTACTTC
CASSPVVQETQYF
>TRBJ1-1|once|TRBD1|TRBV7-3
TGTGCCAGCAGTTTAGGGGGCGAGGGTAACACTGAAGCTTTCTTT
CASSLGGEGNTEAFF
>TRBJ2-2|NA|NA|TRBV27
TGTGCCAGCAGTTTCAAAAACACCGGGGAGCTGTTTTTT
CASSFKNTGELFF
>TRBJ2-1|NA|TRBD1|TRBV18
TGTGCCAGCTCACCCAGGACAGGGGTCAATGAGCAGTTCTTC
CASSPRTGVNEQFF
>TRBJ1-1|NA|NA|TRBV10-2
TGCGCCAGCAGTGAGTCGGTTGGTGCTCCGGGGGGCACTGAAGCTTTCTTT
CASSESVGAPGGTEAFF
>TRBJ2-7|large|NA|TRBV19
TGTGCCAGTAGTATAAGTAGCGGCATTCTCTACGAGCAGTACTTC
CASSISSGILYEQYF
>TRBJ1-1|NA|TRBD1|TRBV28
TGTGCCAGCAGTCCGGGACAGTATTGGACTGAAGCTTTCTTT
CASSPGQYWTEAFF
>TRBJ2-2|NA|NA|TRBV19
TGTGCCAGTAGTATAGTCCGGGGCGGGGAGCTGTTTTTT
CASSIVRGGELFF
>TRBJ2-3|NA|TRBD2|TRBV5-6
TGTGCCAGCAGCTTGTACAGCGGGGGGGTCCTCCGAGATACGCAGTATTTT
CASSLYSGGVLRDTQYF
>TRBJ2-2|NA|NA|TRBV7-2
TGTGCCAGCAGTCGACCCCCGGATCGGGCCGGGGAGCTGTTTTTT
CASSRPPDRAGELFF
>TRBJ1-2|NA|NA|TRBV4-3
TGCGCCAGCAGTTTCGGGACTTTGGTTCCCTCCTATGGCTACACCTTC
CASSFGTLVPSYGYTF
>TRBJ2-1|NA|TRBD2|TRBV7-9
TGTGCCAGCAGTGCGGGAGGAACCTACAATGAGCAGTTCTTC
CASSAGGTYNEQFF
>TRBJ2-2|NA|TRBD1|TRBV24-1
TGTGCCACCAGTGAACAGGGGGCAGGGAACACCGGGGAGCTGTTTTTT
CATSEQGAGNTGELFF
>TRBJ2-3|NA|TRBD2|TRBV6-2/TRBV6-3
TGTGCCAGCAGTTTAAGAGCTAGCGGACGCAGCACAGATACGCAGTATTTT
CASSLRASGRSTDTQYF
>TRBJ2-1|NA|TRBD2|TRBV9
TGTGCCAGCAGCTTTCGACTAGCGGGGTACAATGAGCAGTTCTTC
CASSFRLAGYNEQFF
>TRBJ1-5|NA|NA|TRBV2
TGTGCCAGCAGCCAAAACCCCAGTACACAATCTCAGCCCCAGCATTTT
CASSQNPSTQSQPQHF
>TRBJ2-3|NA|TRBD1|TRBV27
TGTGCCAGCAGTTCCCGGGACAGGAGCACAGATACGCAGTATTTT
CASSSRDRSTDTQYF
>TRBJ2-4|NA|NA|TRBV3-1/TRBV3-2
TGTGCCAGCAGCCAAGCAGGAAACATTCAGTACTTC
CASSQAGNIQYF
>TRBJ1-1|NA|NA|TRBV14
TGTGCCAGCAGCCCCCCGGGGGTCGACACTGAAGCTTTCTTT
CASSPPGVDTEAFF
>TRBJ2-1|NA|NA|TRBV20-1
TGCAGTGCCCGAGGGCAGCTTGAGCAGTTCTTC
CSARGQLEQFF
>TRBJ2-5|NA|NA|TRBV7-2
TGTGCCAGCAGCCGTACCACAGGGAACATGGAGACCCAGTACTTC
CASSRTTGNMETQYF
>TRBJ2-1|NA|TRBD2|TRBV10-3
TGTGCCATCAGTGAAGGGAGGGTGGTCAATGAGCAGTTCTTC
CAISEGRVVNEQFF
>TRBJ2-5|NA|NA|TRBV9
TGTGCCAGCAGCGTAGGTAGCAGCCAAGAGACCCAGTACTTC
CASSVGSSQETQYF
>TRBJ1-2|NA|NA|TRBV15
TGTGCCACCAGCAGAGGGGGGCAGGGGCCGGAGTACACCTTC
CATSRGGQGPEYTF
>TRBJ1-1|NA|NA|TRBV12-3/TRBV12-4
TGTGCCAGCAGTTTAACGGTGAACACTGAAGCTTTCTTT
CASSLTVNTEAFF
>TRBJ2-7|NA|TRBD1|TRBV6-6
TGTGCCAGCAGTCAGCCGCCGGGACAGGGGGCTTACGAGCAGTACTTC
CASSQPPGQGAYEQYF
>TRBJ2-5|NA|TRBD1|TRBV5-1
TGCGCCAGCAGCTTGGAGGGACAGGGGCCGCAGTCCCAGTACTTC
CASSLEGQGPQSQYF
>TRBJ2-7|NA|NA|TRBV6-2/TRBV6-3
TGTGCCAGCAGTTATTTCGCGATCTCCTACGAGCAGTACTTC
CASSYFAISYEQYF
>TRBJ2-3|NA|TRBD2|TRBV7-2
TGTGCCAGCAGCCTCCGTACTAGCGGAAATACGCAGTATTTT
CASSLRTSGNTQYF
>TRBJ1-6|NA|NA|TRBV5-4
TGTGCCAGCAGCGCTGCCACCGGGGACACTGGGAATTCACCCCTCCACTTT
CASSAATGDTGNSPLHF